This T cell receptor beta chain was observed in a study of tumor-infiltrating lymphocytes in oesophageal squamous cell carcinoma. Germline V gives CDR1 ENHRY, CDR2 SYGVKD. CDR3 size: 13 residues. V lost 7 bases, J lost 0 bases, and 4 bases lay in between. TCRdb processed the PCR reads anew with MiXCR; each CDR3 protein has one entry. This table holds around 13,000 distinct CDR3 sequences, approximately 48% found once. The sequence was obtained from a female donor with esophageal squamous cell carcinoma. The chain carries TRBV10-3 and TRBJ2-6; the D is unclear. Material for sequencing was esophageal tumor tissue. CDR3 sequence (DNA): TGTGCCATCAAGGGCTCTGGGGCCAACGTCCTGACTTTC. As protein: CAIKGSGANVLTF.